These T cell receptor beta chains were read from a single sample in a study of cytomegalovirus exposure and HLA in healthy donors. Profiled with immunoSEQ multiplex PCR; TCRdb holds only in-frame clones, not every one. The data show 100,000 to 150,000 clones, roughly three quarters seen once. Sequenced material: PBMCs. Source of these receptors: a woman in her sixties or seventies in good health and CMV-seronegative. CDR3s leave out the opening cysteine and the closing phenylalanine or tryptophan. Each record gives: V gene, J gene, CDR3 protein.

v_gene: TRBV18
j_gene: TRBJ1-2
CDR3aa: ASSPLKGQEGYT

v_gene: TRBV5-1
j_gene: TRBJ2-2
CDR3aa: ASSPDGWSTGELF

v_gene: TRBV27
j_gene: TRBJ2-5
CDR3aa: ASSRWTGRTRETQY

v_gene: TRBV4-1
j_gene: TRBJ1-1
CDR3aa: ASSLGQILNTEAF

v_gene: TRBV5-4
j_gene: TRBJ1-6
CDR3aa: ASSREMGGPRVPLH

v_gene: TRBV6-1
j_gene: TRBJ2-3
CDR3aa: ASSSQGAWTDTQY

v_gene: TRBV30
j_gene: TRBJ1-4
CDR3aa: AWSDDGPLF

v_gene: TRBV7-2
j_gene: TRBJ2-1
CDR3aa: ASSDIHRGRNEQF

v_gene: TRBV6-6
j_gene: TRBJ2-1
CDR3aa: ASSYLSLNEQF

v_gene: TRBV5-6
j_gene: TRBJ1-1
CDR3aa: ASSWTGGTEAF

v_gene: TRBV18
j_gene: TRBJ2-5
CDR3aa: ASSPGLVETQY

v_gene: TRBV4-1
j_gene: TRBJ2-7
CDR3aa: ASSRPGLNGIEQY

v_gene: TRBV5-1
j_gene: TRBJ1-1
CDR3aa: ASSPQVNTEAF

v_gene: TRBV28
j_gene: TRBJ2-7
CDR3aa: ASTLGDRDYEQY

v_gene: TRBV14
j_gene: TRBJ2-1
CDR3aa: ASSQVAGGNEQF

v_gene: TRBV5-1
j_gene: TRBJ1-6
CDR3aa: ASSFRGANRSPLH

v_gene: TRBV10-2
j_gene: TRBJ1-1
CDR3aa: ASSDRTGARVTEAF